This T cell receptor (beta chain) was profiled in a study of blood T cell repertoires in COVID-19. Study overall: In each case, the material was cDNA or gDNA derived from T cells, B-cell-depleted T cells, or PBMCs.

Data came from immunoSEQ multiplex PCR; TCRdb stores just in-frame clones and leaves some out. The sample shows 350,000 to 450,000 clones, around 85% of them seen only once. Germline V gene sequence: CDR1 SNHLY, CDR2 FYNNEI. The CDR3 runs 13 residues. Turning to this clone: One end of the junction does not line up with germline, which may come from a read error.

This sequence was found in a young woman with acute or convalescent COVID-19. The sample comprised peripheral blood. The rearrangement links TRBV2 to TRBJ1-4; 9 bases are shared with TRBD1. This CDR3 is CASSEAPTGGDLF. The CDR3 nucleotides are TGTGCCAGCAGTGAAGCGCCGACAGGGGGGGACCTCTTT.